This T cell receptor (beta chain) was obtained from a study of shared clonotypes between healthy human individuals. Study-level information: CD8 memory received one plate per donor, CD8 naive two, CD4 memory three and CD4 naive three.

As concerns this clone: Its specificity is not known.

This was a deep-level run. Produced via immunoSEQ multiplex PCR; TCRdb's table is partial and in-frame only. This table has about 2.5 million clones, 92% appearing once. CDR1 and CDR2 from the germline V gene are SGHVS and FQNEAQ. The CDR3 length is 13 residues. After removal of 4 bases from V and 2 bases from J, the junction contained 2 bases not matched to a gene. Study-level findings and limits: For naive CD4 cells, approximately 4.7% of clonotypes were shared across a few donors. The low donor count limited represented genetic and exposure-history diversity.

The gene calls are TRBV7-8 and TRBJ2-7; 7 nucleotides align to TRBD1. The receptor comes from a man between 18 and 29 years old in good health. Some clones in this sample may be carry-over from other donors' samples. The sequenced material came from naive CD4+ T cells from PBMCs. The subset was: CD45RA+ positively selected. Written as DNA, the CDR3 is TGTGCCAGCAGCTCAGGGGGAGCCTACGAGCAGTACTTC. Protein sequence: CASSSGGAYEQYF.